The 12 T cell receptor beta chains given below trace back to one sample, sequenced in a study of HIV-infected patients and healthy controls. Whole blood was used without fractionation, so all unsorted peripheral T cells were included. Reverse transcription used roughly 450 ng RNA and constant-region primers for alpha and beta. Each of the alpha and beta chains got its own library through chain-specific third strand synthesis with indices. In TCRdb, the 5' RACE reads were re-called with MiXCR into one record per CDR3 protein. The data hold around 7,000 distinct CDR3 sequences, with roughly 7.4% observed a single time. Sequencing was performed on blood, taken before antiretroviral therapy. The receptors stem from an adult with HIV infection.

On this clonotype itself: A much larger clone sits a single nucleotide away, making a read error possible. The V call is TRBV30, the J call TRBJ1-3; 7 nucleotides match TRBD1. This CDR3 region has 14 residues. J gave up 0 bases and V 7 bases, and 6 bases lay outside the gene matches. Per germline, CDR1 GTSNPN and CDR2 SVGIG (reference sequence). The CDR3 region is CALRQGDSGNTIYF. CDR3 sequence (DNA): TGTGCCTTACGACAGGGTGACTCTGGAAACACCATATATTTT.

This clonotype is judged medium-sized. The J gene is TRBJ1-1, the V gene TRBV19; D not resolved. The germline V gene encodes CDR1 LNHDA and CDR2 SQIVND (reference sequence). The V end was cut by 3 bases, the J end by 4 bases, with 12 bases between. CDR3 size: 14 residues. CDR3 sequence reads: CASSMVGLSTEAFF. CDR3 DNA: TGTGCCAGTAGTATGGTGGGATTAAGCACTGAAGCTTTCTTT.

By sample fraction, this clonotype is medium-sized. This chain connects TRBV20-1 to TRBJ2-1, with TRBD2 matching over 12 bases. Germline CDR1 DFQATT, CDR2 SNEGSKA (reference sequence). This CDR3 has 20 residues. The ends lost 0 bases at V and 0 bases at J; junction bases unmatched: 12. The CDR3 DNA sequence: TGCAGTGCTAGAGAGACTAGCGGGGGCTTTCTATCCAGCTCCTACAATGAGCAGTTCTTC. Its translation is CSARETSGGFLSSSYNEQFF.

This clonotype was seen a single time. A junction boundary mismatches the germline segment, possibly from a read error. The V call is TRBV7-2, the J call TRBJ2-5; 9 bases map to TRBD2. The CDR3 is 18 amino acids. In germline, CDR1 is SGHTA, CDR2 FQGNSA. CDR3 region: CASSPPLGVAGVQGTQYF. Here the CDR3 DNA reads TGTGCCAGCAGCCCCCCCCTAGGGGTAGCGGGGGTTCAAGGGACCCAGTACTTC.

The CDR3 nucleotides read TGTGCCAGCAGTTTTGGCGCTACCTCCTACGAGCAGTACTTC. This translates into CASSFGATSYEQYF. This rearrangement joins TRBV12-3 or TRBV12-4 to TRBJ2-7; the D is unclear. V was trimmed by 3 bases and J by 0 bases, leaving 9 bases between them. The CDR3 consists of 14 residues.

V gene TRBV3-1 combines with J gene TRBJ2-3, with 11 bases matching TRBD2. Looked up from germline, CDR1 is LGHDT and CDR2 is YNNKEL (reference sequence). This CDR3 comprises 19 residues. V shed 1 base and J 3 bases; nucleotides not matched to a gene: 12. CDR3 protein: CASSQGASGGFYRTDTQYF. The CDR3 region has the DNA TGTGCCAGCAGCCAAGGGGCTAGCGGGGGGTTTTATAGAACAGATACGCAGTATTTT.

This clonotype appeared a single time. The V call is TRBV5-1, the J call TRBJ1-1, with D uncertain. Per the germline V gene, CDR1 is SGHRS and CDR2 is YFSETQ. This CDR3 has 15 residues. V was clipped by 6 bases and J by 4 bases, with 19 bases between them. CDR3: CASILHLSPRTEAFF. CDR3 coding DNA: TGCGCCAGCATCTTACATCTAAGTCCCCGCACTGAAGCTTTCTTT.

This clonotype was detected many times. V gene TRBV27 combines with J gene TRBJ1-1; D perhaps matches TRBD1 (5 bases). CDR1 and CDR2 (germline): MNHEY, SMNVEV (reference sequence). This CDR3 is built from 15 residues. V was shortened by 3 bases and J by 2 bases, with 13 bases between the two germline ends. CDR3 residues: CASSFVGLQNTEAFF. As DNA, the CDR3 is TGTGCCAGCAGTTTTGTGGGACTCCAAAACACTGAAGCTTTCTTT.

By proportion, this clonotype is medium-sized. This chain joins TRBV6-4 and TRBJ1-2; the D gene is possibly TRBD1 (6 bases). V lost 4 bases and J lost 0, with 12 bases in between. Germline CDR1 is MRHNA and CDR2 is SNTAGT. The CDR3 consists of 15 residues. The CDR3 DNA sequence: TGTGCCAGCAGTGTGCAGGCAGGGGCTAACTATGGCTACACCTTC. Residues: CASSVQAGANYGYTF.

By sample fraction, this clonotype is medium-sized. The chain is built from TRBV7-2 and TRBJ1-5; 9 nucleotides align to TRBD1. Germline V gene data show CDR1 as SGHTA and CDR2 as FQGNSA. This CDR3 is 13 amino acids long. Trimming removed 5 bases from V and 7 bases from J; junction bases left unmatched: 3. DNA for the CDR3: TGTGCCAGCAGCCGACAGGGGGACCAGCCCCAGCATTTT. It yields the protein CASSRQGDQPQHF.

This clonotype is medium-sized. The chain carries TRBV6-5 and TRBJ1-5, with no clear D. V was cut by 2 bases and J by 3 bases, with 5 bases left in between. The CDR3 has 13 amino acids. The germline V gene encodes CDR1 MNHEY and CDR2 SVGAGI. CDR3 nucleotides: TGTGCCAGCAGTTACGTGCACAATCAGCCCCAGCATTTT. Translating it yields CASSYVHNQPQHF.

By sample fraction, this clonotype is medium-sized (0.01 to 0.1%). V gene TRBV20-1 combines with J gene TRBJ2-3; the D gene is possibly TRBD1 (5 bases). The V and J ends lost 8 bases and 4 bases respectively, with 10 bases between them. The CDR3 has 11 amino acids. Germline V gives CDR1 DFQATT, CDR2 SNEGSKA (reference sequence). CDR3: CSHGAPDTQYF. For the CDR3, the DNA is TGCAGTCATGGGGCCCCAGATACGCAGTATTTT.